This T cell receptor beta chain was obtained from a study of Ad26.COV2.S vaccination and SARS-CoV-2 variants. Study as a whole: Ad26.COV2.S, an intramuscular injection, was given once or twice 56 days apart.

Points on this clone: The junction shows a germline mismatch at one end, possibly a read error.

Documented treatment: over 15 received Ad26.COV2.S at low or high dose, single or two shots; about 5 received placebo; per-sample allocation not given. On day 63 after the first injection, vaccine and placebo recipients gave samples. It was an adult aged 18-55 years in Boston who was the donor. Assay used: immunoSEQ multiplex PCR; TCRdb lists only in-frame clones, some missing. This table holds 300,000 to 400,000 clones, roughly 84% found once. Germline values: CDR1 SGHTA, CDR2 FQGNSA. This CDR3 contains 12 residues. V is TRBV7-2 and J is TRBJ2-4; no reliable D call. This receptor was taken from a person aged 18 to 59 who received the Ad26.COV2.S COVID-19 vaccine or a placebo. Here the sequenced sample was peripheral blood, taken in a trial of Ad26.COV2.S vaccine versus placebo. The CDR3 DNA sequence: TGTGCCAGCAGCTTAACGTCTGGCATTGAGGACTTC. Its protein is CASSLTSGIEDF.